These T cell receptor beta chains were read from a single sample in a study of cytomegalovirus exposure and HLA in healthy donors. Libraries were prepared by immunoSEQ multiplex PCR; TCRdb keeps only in-frame clonotypes and omits some of them. The top ten hold roughly 2.5% of the sample, which has tens of thousands of clones, more than 90% seen once. Sequencing was performed on PBMCs. The receptors stem from a woman between 18 and 29 years old in good health and CMV-seronegative. The CDR3 runs from the conserved cysteine through the conserved F or W. D genes are given only for firm matches. Clone size is not always given. Where it is, it says once, few, many or a class for expanded clones.

V gene: TRBV10-3; D gene: -; clone size: -; J gene: TRBJ2-3; CDR3 protein: CAISEVGDTDTQYF; CDR3 DNA: TGTGCCATCAGTGAGGTAGGGGACACAGATACGCAGTATTTT
V gene: TRBV28; D gene: TRBD1; clone size: -; J gene: TRBJ1-5; CDR3 protein: CASKGQTRYSNQPQHF; CDR3 DNA: TGTGCCAGCAAGGGACAGACACGATATAGCAATCAGCCCCAGCATTTT
V gene: TRBV27; D gene: -; clone size: few; J gene: TRBJ1-2; CDR3 protein: CASSLAIGGSYGYTF; CDR3 DNA: TGTGCCAGCAGTTTAGCCATTGGGGGGTCCTATGGCTACACCTTC
V gene: TRBV11-2; D gene: -; clone size: -; J gene: TRBJ1-2; CDR3 protein: CASSPDLRGDVYGYTF; CDR3 DNA: TGTGCCAGCAGCCCCGACCTCAGGGGCGACGTCTATGGCTACACCTTC
V gene: TRBV7-2; D gene: TRBD2; clone size: -; J gene: TRBJ2-7; CDR3 protein: CASSFSLAGVWEQYF; CDR3 DNA: TGTGCCAGCAGCTTTTCACTAGCGGGGGTCTGGGAGCAGTACTTC
V gene: TRBV7-9; D gene: TRBD1; clone size: -; J gene: TRBJ2-3; CDR3 protein: CASSSRDRDSTDTQYF; CDR3 DNA: TGTGCCAGCAGCTCCCGGGACAGGGATAGCACAGATACGCAGTATTTT
V gene: TRBV11-2; D gene: -; clone size: -; J gene: TRBJ1-6; CDR3 protein: CASSLGGLDNSPLHF; CDR3 DNA: TGTGCCAGCAGCTTAGGGGGACTCGATAATTCACCCCTCCACTTT
V gene: TRBV28; D gene: -; clone size: -; J gene: TRBJ1-1; CDR3 protein: CASSLTTGQNTEAFF; CDR3 DNA: TGTGCCAGCAGTTTAACGACTGGACAAAACACTGAAGCTTTCTTT
V gene: TRBV25-1; D gene: TRBD1; clone size: -; J gene: TRBJ1-3; CDR3 protein: CASSAAGTGPADTIYF; CDR3 DNA: TGTGCCAGCAGTGCGGCCGGGACAGGGCCAGCTGACACCATATATTTT
V gene: TRBV7-9; D gene: TRBD2; clone size: -; J gene: TRBJ2-1; CDR3 protein: CASSLGTSGYNEQFF; CDR3 DNA: TGTGCCAGCAGCCTGGGGACTAGCGGGTACAATGAGCAGTTCTTC
V gene: TRBV7-9; D gene: -; clone size: -; J gene: TRBJ2-1; CDR3 protein: CSTSLGHQRYNEQFF; CDR3 DNA: TGTTCCACCTCTTTAGGCCACCAGCGGTACAATGAGCAGTTCTTC
V gene: TRBV5-6; D gene: -; clone size: -; J gene: TRBJ1-6; CDR3 protein: CASSRGQSYNSPLHF; CDR3 DNA: TGTGCCAGCAGTAGAGGACAGAGCTATAATTCACCCCTCCACTTT
V gene: TRBV21-1; D gene: -; clone size: -; J gene: TRBJ1-1; CDR3 protein: CASNGTGWVNNTEAFF; CDR3 DNA: TGTGCCAGCAACGGGACAGGGTGGGTAAATAACACTGAAGCTTTCTTT
V gene: TRBV4-3; D gene: TRBD1; clone size: -; J gene: TRBJ1-2; CDR3 protein: CASSQEVVDRGRGYGYTF; CDR3 DNA: TGCGCCAGCAGCCAAGAGGTTGTTGACAGGGGGCGCGGCTATGGCTACACCTTC
V gene: TRBV7-9; D gene: TRBD2; clone size: -; J gene: TRBJ2-5; CDR3 protein: CASSFPAGTAETQYF; CDR3 DNA: TGTGCCAGCAGCTTTCCAGCGGGAACGGCTGAGACCCAGTACTTC
V gene: TRBV5-4; D gene: -; clone size: -; J gene: TRBJ1-2; CDR3 protein: CASSLLGARGYTF; CDR3 DNA: TGTGCCAGCAGCTTGTTAGGGGCTCGTGGCTACACCTTC
V gene: TRBV27; D gene: TRBD1; clone size: -; J gene: TRBJ1-1; CDR3 protein: CASQDRSTEAFF; CDR3 DNA: TGTGCCAGTCAGGACAGGAGCACTGAAGCTTTCTTT
V gene: TRBV29-1; D gene: -; clone size: -; J gene: TRBJ2-5; CDR3 protein: CSVGPTGLGRETQYF; CDR3 DNA: TGCAGCGTTGGCCCTACAGGGCTTGGCAGGGAGACCCAGTACTTC
V gene: TRBV28; D gene: -; clone size: once; J gene: TRBJ2-5; CDR3 protein: CASSLVSETQYF; CDR3 DNA: TGTGCCAGCAGTTTAGTATCGGAGACCCAGTACTTC
V gene: TRBV7-6; D gene: -; clone size: -; J gene: TRBJ2-7; CDR3 protein: CASSPGSGAGVVYEQYF; CDR3 DNA: TGTGCCAGCAGCCCAGGGTCCGGGGCAGGGGTTGTCTACGAGCAGTACTTC
V gene: TRBV29-1; D gene: -; clone size: -; J gene: TRBJ1-1; CDR3 protein: CSTLQGGTEAFF; CDR3 DNA: TGCAGCACCTTACAGGGAGGGACTGAAGCTTTCTTT
V gene: TRBV6-4; D gene: -; clone size: -; J gene: TRBJ2-1; CDR3 protein: CASSDDPSSSYNEQFF; CDR3 DNA: TGTGCCAGCAGTGACGATCCTAGCAGCAGCTACAATGAGCAGTTCTTC
V gene: TRBV9; D gene: TRBD1; clone size: -; J gene: TRBJ1-5; CDR3 protein: CASSVRDRDHQPQHF; CDR3 DNA: TGTGCCAGCAGCGTCAGAGACAGGGACCATCAGCCCCAGCATTTT
V gene: TRBV6-5; D gene: -; clone size: -; J gene: TRBJ2-7; CDR3 protein: CARAPNRFPYEQYF; CDR3 DNA: TGTGCCAGAGCACCCAACAGGTTCCCCTACGAGCAGTACTTC
V gene: TRBV5-6; D gene: -; clone size: few; J gene: TRBJ1-2; CDR3 protein: CASSLYHDRIYGYTF; CDR3 DNA: TGTGCCAGCAGCCTTTACCATGACAGGATCTATGGCTACACCTTC